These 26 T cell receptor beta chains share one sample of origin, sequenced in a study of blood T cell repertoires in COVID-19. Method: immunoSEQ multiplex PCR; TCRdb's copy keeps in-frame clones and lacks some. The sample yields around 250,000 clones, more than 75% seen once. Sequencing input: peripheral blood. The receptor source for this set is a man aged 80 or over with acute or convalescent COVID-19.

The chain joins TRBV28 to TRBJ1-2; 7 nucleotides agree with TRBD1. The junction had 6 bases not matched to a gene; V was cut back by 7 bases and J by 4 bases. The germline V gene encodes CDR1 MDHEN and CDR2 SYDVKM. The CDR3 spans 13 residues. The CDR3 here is CASTTGTAYGYTF. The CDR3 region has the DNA TGTGCCAGCACCACAGGGACAGCCTATGGCTACACCTTC.

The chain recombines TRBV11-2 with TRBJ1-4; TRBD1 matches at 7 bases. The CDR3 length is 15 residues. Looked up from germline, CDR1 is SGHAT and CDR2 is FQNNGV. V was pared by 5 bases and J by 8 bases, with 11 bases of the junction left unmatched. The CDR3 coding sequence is TGTGCCAGCAGCGGAGGAGGGGGCAGGAAAGAAAAACTGTTTTTT. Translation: CASSGGGGRKEKLFF. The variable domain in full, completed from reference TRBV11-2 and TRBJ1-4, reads EAGVAQSPRYKIIEKRQSVAFWCNPISGHATLYWYQQILGQGPKLLIQFQNNGVVDDSQLPKDRFSAERLKGVDSTLKIQPAKLEDSAVYLCASSGGGGRKEKLFFGSGTQLSVL.

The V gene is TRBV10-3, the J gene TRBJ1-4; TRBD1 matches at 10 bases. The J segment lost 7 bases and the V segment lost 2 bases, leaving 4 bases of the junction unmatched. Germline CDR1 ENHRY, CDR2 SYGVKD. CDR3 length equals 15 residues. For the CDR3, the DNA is TGTGCCATCAGTGAGATTGGGACAGGGGTTGAAAAACTGTTTTTT. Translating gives CAISEIGTGVEKLFF.

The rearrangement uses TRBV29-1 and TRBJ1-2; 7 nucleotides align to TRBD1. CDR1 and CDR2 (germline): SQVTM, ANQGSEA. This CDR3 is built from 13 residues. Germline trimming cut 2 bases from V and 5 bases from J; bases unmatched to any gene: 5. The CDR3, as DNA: TGCAGCGTTGAAAAGGGGGCAGAGTATGGCTACACCTTC. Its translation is CSVEKGAEYGYTF.

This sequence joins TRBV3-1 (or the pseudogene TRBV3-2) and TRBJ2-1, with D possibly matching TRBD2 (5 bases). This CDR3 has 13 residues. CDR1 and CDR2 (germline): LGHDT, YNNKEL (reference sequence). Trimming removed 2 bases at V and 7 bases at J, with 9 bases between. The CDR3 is CASSQTGWNEQFF. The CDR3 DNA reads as TGTGCCAGCAGCCAAACGGGGTGGAATGAGCAGTTCTTC.

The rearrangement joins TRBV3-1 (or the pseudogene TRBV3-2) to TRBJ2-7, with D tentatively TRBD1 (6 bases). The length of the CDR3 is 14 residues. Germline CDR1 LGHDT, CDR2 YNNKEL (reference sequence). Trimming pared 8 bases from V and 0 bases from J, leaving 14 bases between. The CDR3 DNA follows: TGTGCCAGCCGCCTGACAGGTTCCTCCTACGAGCAGTACTTC. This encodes CASRLTGSSYEQYF.

CDR3 in amino acids: CASSGFPYEQYF. CDR3 sequence (DNA): TGTGCCAGCAGCGGGTTCCCCTACGAGCAGTACTTC. The chain recombines TRBV28 with TRBJ2-7; D remains ambiguous. Per germline, CDR1 MDHEN and CDR2 SYDVKM. The ends were cut back, 6 bases at V and 2 bases at J, with 8 bases in the middle. The CDR3 contains 12 residues.

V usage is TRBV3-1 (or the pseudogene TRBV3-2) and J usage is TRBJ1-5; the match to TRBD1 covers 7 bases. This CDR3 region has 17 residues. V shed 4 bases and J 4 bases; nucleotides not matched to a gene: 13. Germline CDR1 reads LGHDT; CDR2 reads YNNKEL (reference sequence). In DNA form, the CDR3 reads TGTGCCAGCAGCCCAAGGACAGGCCCCTCGGGGAATCAGCCCCAGCATTTT. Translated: CASSPRTGPSGNQPQHF.

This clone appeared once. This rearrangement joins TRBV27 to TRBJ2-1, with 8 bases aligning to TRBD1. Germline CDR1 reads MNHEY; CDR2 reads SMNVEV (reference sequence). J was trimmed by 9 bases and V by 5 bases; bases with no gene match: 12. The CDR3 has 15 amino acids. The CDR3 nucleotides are TGTGCCAGCAGTCAGGGACAGGCTATCTTTGGTGAGCAGTTCTTC. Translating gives CASSQGQAIFGEQFF.

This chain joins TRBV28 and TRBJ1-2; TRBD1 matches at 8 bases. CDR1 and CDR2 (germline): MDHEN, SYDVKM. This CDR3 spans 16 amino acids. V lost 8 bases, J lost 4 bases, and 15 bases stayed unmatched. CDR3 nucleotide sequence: TGTGCCAGCCTCCCCCAGGGCAGGGGGCTTATCTATGGCTACACCTTC. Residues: CASLPQGRGLIYGYTF.

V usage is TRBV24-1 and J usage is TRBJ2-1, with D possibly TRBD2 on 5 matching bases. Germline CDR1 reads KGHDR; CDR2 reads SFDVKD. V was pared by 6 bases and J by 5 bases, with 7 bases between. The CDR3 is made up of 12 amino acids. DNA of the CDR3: TGTGCCACCAGTCCCGGGAACAATGAGCAGTTCTTC. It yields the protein CATSPGNNEQFF.

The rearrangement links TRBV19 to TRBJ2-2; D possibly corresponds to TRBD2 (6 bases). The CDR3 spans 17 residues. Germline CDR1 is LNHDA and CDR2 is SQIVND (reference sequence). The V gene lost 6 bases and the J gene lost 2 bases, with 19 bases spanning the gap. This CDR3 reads CASSPLEGRGNTGELFF. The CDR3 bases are TGTGCCAGTAGCCCCTTGGAGGGTAGGGGTAACACCGGGGAGCTGTTTTTT.

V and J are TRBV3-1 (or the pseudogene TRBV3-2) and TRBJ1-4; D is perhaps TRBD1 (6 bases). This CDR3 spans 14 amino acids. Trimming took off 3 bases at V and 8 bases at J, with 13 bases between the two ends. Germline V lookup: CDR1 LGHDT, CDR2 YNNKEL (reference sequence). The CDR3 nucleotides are TGTGCCAGCAGCCACCGGCAGGGGATGGAAAAACTGTTTTTT. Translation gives CASSHRQGMEKLFF.

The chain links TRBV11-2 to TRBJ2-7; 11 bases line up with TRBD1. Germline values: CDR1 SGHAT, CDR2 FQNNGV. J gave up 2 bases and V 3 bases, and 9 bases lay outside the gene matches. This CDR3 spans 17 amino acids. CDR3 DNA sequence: TGTGCCAGCAGCTTTAGGAGCCCGGGACAGGGGGCCTACGAGCAGTACTTC. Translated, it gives CASSFRSPGQGAYEQYF.

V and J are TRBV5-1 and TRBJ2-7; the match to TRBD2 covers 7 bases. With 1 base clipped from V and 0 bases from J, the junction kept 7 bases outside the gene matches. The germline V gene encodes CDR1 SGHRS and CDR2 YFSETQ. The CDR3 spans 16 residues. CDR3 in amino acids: CASSLPPAGNSYEQYF. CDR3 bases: TGCGCCAGCAGCTTGCCCCCAGCGGGGAACTCCTACGAGCAGTACTTC.

The CDR3 bases are TGTGCCAGCAGCTTACGGGGGGCGTCGGCCTATGGCTACACCTTC. Translating it yields CASSLRGASAYGYTF. This rearrangement joins TRBV11-2 to TRBJ1-2; TRBD1 is a possible D gene (6 bases). The CDR3 is made up of 15 amino acids. Trimming cost V 2 bases and J 4 bases, with 14 bases left between them. Germline CDR1 reads SGHAT; CDR2 reads FQNNGV.

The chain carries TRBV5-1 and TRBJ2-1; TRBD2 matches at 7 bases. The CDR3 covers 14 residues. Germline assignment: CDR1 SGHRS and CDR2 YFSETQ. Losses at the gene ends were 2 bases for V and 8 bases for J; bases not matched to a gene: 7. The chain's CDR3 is CASSFTTSRDEQFF. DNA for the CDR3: TGCGCCAGCAGCTTTACGACTAGCAGGGATGAGCAGTTCTTC. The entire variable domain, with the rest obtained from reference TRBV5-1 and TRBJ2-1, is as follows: KAGVTQTPRYLIKTRGQQVTLSCSPISGHRSVSWYQQTPGQGLQFLFEYFSETQRNKGNFPGRFSGRQFSNSRSEMNVSTLELGDSALYLCASSFTTSRDEQFFGPGTRLTVL.

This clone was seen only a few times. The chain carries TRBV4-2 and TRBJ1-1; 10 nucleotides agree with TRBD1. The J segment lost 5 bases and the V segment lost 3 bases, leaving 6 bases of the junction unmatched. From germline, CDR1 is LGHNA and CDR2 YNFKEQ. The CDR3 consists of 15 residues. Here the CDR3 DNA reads TGTGCCAGCAGCCAGGAGGACAGGGGGACGACTGAAGCTTTCTTT. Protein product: CASSQEDRGTTEAFF.

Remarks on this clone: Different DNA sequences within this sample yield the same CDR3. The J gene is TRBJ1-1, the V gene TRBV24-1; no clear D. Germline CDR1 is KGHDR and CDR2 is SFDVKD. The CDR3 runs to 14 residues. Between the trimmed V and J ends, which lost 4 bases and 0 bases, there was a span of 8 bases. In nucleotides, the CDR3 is TGTGCCACCAGTGAACGAGGGATGAACACTGAAGCTTTCTTT. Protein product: CATSERGMNTEAFF.

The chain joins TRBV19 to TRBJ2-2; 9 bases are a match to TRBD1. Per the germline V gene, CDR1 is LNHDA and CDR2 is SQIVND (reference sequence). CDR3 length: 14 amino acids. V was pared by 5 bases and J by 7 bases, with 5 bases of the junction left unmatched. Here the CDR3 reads CASSGDRDGGELFF. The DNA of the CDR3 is TGTGCCAGTAGTGGGGACAGGGACGGCGGGGAGCTGTTTTTT.

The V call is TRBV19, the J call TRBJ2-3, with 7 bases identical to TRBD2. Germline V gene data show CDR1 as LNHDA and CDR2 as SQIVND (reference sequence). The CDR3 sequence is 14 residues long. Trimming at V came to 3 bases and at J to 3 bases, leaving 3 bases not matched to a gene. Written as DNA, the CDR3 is TGTGCCAGTAGTATGGGCGGGAGAACAGATACGCAGTATTTT. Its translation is CASSMGGRTDTQYF.

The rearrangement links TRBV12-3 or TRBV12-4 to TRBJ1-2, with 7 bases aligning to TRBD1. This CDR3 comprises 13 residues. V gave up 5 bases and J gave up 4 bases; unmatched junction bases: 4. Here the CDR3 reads CASSATGSYGYTF. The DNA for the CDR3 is TGTGCCAGCAGTGCGACAGGGAGCTATGGCTACACCTTC.

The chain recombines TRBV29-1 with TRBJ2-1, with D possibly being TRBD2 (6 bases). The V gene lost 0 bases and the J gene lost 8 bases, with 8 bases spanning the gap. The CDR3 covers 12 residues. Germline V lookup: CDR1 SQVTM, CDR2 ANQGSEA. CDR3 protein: CSVEDPGDEQFF. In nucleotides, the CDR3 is TGCAGCGTTGAAGATCCGGGGGATGAGCAGTTCTTC.

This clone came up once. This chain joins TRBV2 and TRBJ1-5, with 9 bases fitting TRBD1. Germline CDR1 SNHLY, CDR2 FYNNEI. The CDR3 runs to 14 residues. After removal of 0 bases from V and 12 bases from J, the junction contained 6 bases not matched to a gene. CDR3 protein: CASSEALRQGVQHF. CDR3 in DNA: TGTGCCAGCAGTGAAGCGCTTCGACAGGGGGTCCAGCATTTT.

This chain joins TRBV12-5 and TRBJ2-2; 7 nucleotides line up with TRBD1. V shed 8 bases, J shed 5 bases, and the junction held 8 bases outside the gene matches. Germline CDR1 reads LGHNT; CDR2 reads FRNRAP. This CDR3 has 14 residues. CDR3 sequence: CASLGEGATGELFF. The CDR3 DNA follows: TGTGCTAGTTTGGGAGAGGGGGCGACCGGGGAGCTGTTTTTT.

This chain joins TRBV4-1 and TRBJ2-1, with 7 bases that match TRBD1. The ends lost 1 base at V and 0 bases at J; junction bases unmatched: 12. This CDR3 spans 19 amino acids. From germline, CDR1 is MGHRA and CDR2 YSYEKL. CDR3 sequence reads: CASSQGPKTGFSSYNEQFF. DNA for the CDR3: TGCGCCAGCAGCCAAGGGCCAAAGACAGGGTTTAGCTCCTACAATGAGCAGTTCTTC.